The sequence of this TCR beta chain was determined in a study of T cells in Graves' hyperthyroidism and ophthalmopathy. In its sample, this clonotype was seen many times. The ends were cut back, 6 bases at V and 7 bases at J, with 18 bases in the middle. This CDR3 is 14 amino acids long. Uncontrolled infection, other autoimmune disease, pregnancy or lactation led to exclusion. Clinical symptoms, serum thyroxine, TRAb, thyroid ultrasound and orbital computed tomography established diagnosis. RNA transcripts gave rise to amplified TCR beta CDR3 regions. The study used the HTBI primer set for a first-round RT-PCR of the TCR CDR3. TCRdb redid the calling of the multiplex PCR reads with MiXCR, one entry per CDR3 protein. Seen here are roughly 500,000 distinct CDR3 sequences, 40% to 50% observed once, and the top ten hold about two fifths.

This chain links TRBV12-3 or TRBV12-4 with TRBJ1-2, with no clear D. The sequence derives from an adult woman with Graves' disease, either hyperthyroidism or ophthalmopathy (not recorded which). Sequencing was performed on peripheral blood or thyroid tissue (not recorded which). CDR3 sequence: CASSPPTGFFGYTF. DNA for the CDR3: TGTGCCAGCAGCCCACCGACGGGCTTCTTTGGCTACACCTTC.